A selection of T cell receptor beta chains follows, all from one sample in a study of human T cells and chemical hapten exposure. MiXCR, applied by TCRdb to the RACE reads, yields one record per CDR3 protein. The data hold 90,000 to 110,000 distinct CDR3 sequences, with approximately 36% observed a single time. Sequenced material: whole blood, taken in connection with sensitization to the hapten diphenylcyclopropenone (DPC). The source of these receptors is a man aged 35 to 55 with alopecia areata. Some clones in this sample may be carry-over from other donors' samples. Both conserved end residues are part of each CDR3. A D gene is named only where the DNA matches it firmly. Clone size appears in some rows only: once, few, many, or a class for an expanded clone.

few | TRBJ2-1 | TRBV6-6 | TRBD1 | TGTGCCAGCGGAACAGGGGGCTGGGGTGAGCAGTTCTTC | CASGTGGWGEQFF
. | TRBJ1-1 | TRBV25-1 | . | TGTGCCAGCAGTGAATGGAAAGGAGGGAAAACTGAAGCTTTCTTT | CASSEWKGGKTEAFF
. | TRBJ2-1 | TRBV4-3 | TRBD2 | TGCGCCAGCAGCCAAGAGGGAGGGTCGGCAGGGACCGAGGGTGAGCAGTTCTTC | CASSQEGGSAGTEGEQFF
. | TRBJ1-1 | TRBV6-1 | . | TGTGCCAGCAGTGTGGGTCAAGCCACTGAAGCTTTCTTT | CASSVGQATEAFF
few | TRBJ1-5 | TRBV7-8 | . | TGTGCCAGCAGCCCCCAGGGTTTCAATCAGCCCCAGCATTTT | CASSPQGFNQPQHF
. | TRBJ2-6 | TRBV5-4 | . | TGTGCCAGCAGAAACAGGGCTGGGGCCAACGTCCTGACTTTC | CASRNRAGANVLTF
few | TRBJ1-1 | TRBV6-5 | TRBD1 | TGTGCCAGCAGTTACACAACAGGGGGCCGGGGGAACACTGAAGCTTTCTTT | CASSYTTGGRGNTEAFF
. | TRBJ2-3 | TRBV6-2/TRBV6-3 | . | TGTGCCAGCAGTTACGGAGCGGGCGGGAATACAGATACGCAGTATTTT | CASSYGAGGNTDTQYF
. | TRBJ2-7 | TRBV6-2/TRBV6-3 | TRBD2 | TGTGCCAGCAGTTTCGGGCTAGCGGGGGACGAGCAGTACTTC | CASSFGLAGDEQYF
. | TRBJ2-3 | TRBV6-5 | TRBD2 | TGTGCCAGCATTGGCGGGAGCGCAGATACGCAGTATTTT | CASIGGSADTQYF
few | TRBJ1-5 | TRBV21-1 | . | TGTGCCAGCAGCAAAGCCTTCAGGGTTCGACAGCCCCAGCATTTT | CASSKAFRVRQPQHF
few | TRBJ1-1 | TRBV27 | TRBD1 | TGTGCCAGCAGTTTAGCAGGGGGCTTATCAGTATCTGAAGCTTTCTTT | CASSLAGGLSVSEAFF
. | TRBJ1-4 | TRBV12-3/TRBV12-4 | . | TGTGCCAGCAGTTTAGCGTCAGGGGCTGGAGAAAAACTGTTTTTT | CASSLASGAGEKLFF
. | TRBJ2-5 | TRBV20-1 | . | TGCAGTGGGCATAACCAAGAGACCCAGTACTTC | CSGHNQETQYF
. | TRBJ2-1 | TRBV7-2 | . | TGTGCCAGCATCCCCAAGGCCGGGCTAAATGAGCAGTTCTTC | CASIPKAGLNEQFF
few | TRBJ2-1 | TRBV7-2 | TRBD2 | TGTGCCAGCAGCTTCGCGGGAGTTACGAATGAGCAGTTCTTC | CASSFAGVTNEQFF
. | TRBJ2-7 | TRBV20-1 | . | TGCAGTGCCCAGTTGGATTTAGAAAGGTACTACGAGCAGTACTTC | CSAQLDLERYYEQYF
. | TRBJ2-1 | TRBV20-1 | . | TGCAGTGCTAGCACCAGCCGCGGGATAGGGGAGCAGTTCTTC | CSASTSRGIGEQFF
. | TRBJ1-1 | TRBV5-1 | . | TGCGCCAGCAGCTTGGCCATGAGGTTGGCTTTCTTT | CASSLAMRLAFF
. | TRBJ2-3 | TRBV12-3/TRBV12-4 | . | TGTGCCAGCAGTTTCCCTACTAGCACAGATACGCAGTATTTT | CASSFPTSTDTQYF
. | TRBJ2-7 | TRBV5-4 | . | TGTGCCAGCAGCCCCCCGTGGTCCTACGAGCAGTACTTC | CASSPPWSYEQYF
few | TRBJ2-1 | TRBV28 | TRBD2 | TGTGCCAGCAGTTTCGGACCCAGCGGGAGAGGTTCCTACAATGAGCAGTTCTTC | CASSFGPSGRGSYNEQFF
once | TRBJ1-1 | TRBV7-3 | . | TGTGCCAGCAGCTTAAGAGCAGTTCAGGACCTCACTGAAGCTTTCTTT | CASSLRAVQDLTEAFF
. | TRBJ2-3 | TRBV3-1 | . | TGTGCCAGCAGCCCACCCGACACAGATACGCAGTATTTT | CASSPPDTDTQYF
. | TRBJ2-6 | TRBV2 | TRBD2 | TGTGCCAGGACTAGCGGGAGGGACGTTTTCTCTGGGGCCAACGTCCTGACTTTC | CARTSGRDVFSGANVLTF
. | TRBJ2-7 | TRBV27 | TRBD2 | TGTGCCAGCAGTTCCTCTTGGACTAGCGGGATGTACGAGCAGTACTTC | CASSSSWTSGMYEQYF
. | TRBJ2-3 | TRBV25-1 | TRBD2 | TGTGCCAGCAGTCGTCTAGCGGGAGCAACAGATACGCAGTATTTT | CASSRLAGATDTQYF
. | TRBJ2-2 | TRBV27 | TRBD1 | TGTGCCAGCAGTTACGGGACAGTGAACACCGGGGAGCTGTTTTTT | CASSYGTVNTGELFF
few | TRBJ2-5 | TRBV4-3 | . | TGCGCCAGCAGCCAAGAGACAGTTGCGGAGACCCAGTACTTC | CASSQETVAETQYF
. | TRBJ2-5 | TRBV6-6 | TRBD2 | TGTGCCATTGGAAAGCGGGGGGCGGAAGAGACCCAGTACTTC | CAIGKRGAEETQYF
. | TRBJ2-3 | TRBV9 | TRBD2 | TGTGCCAGCAGCGGATTGGGGACTACCAGCACAGATACGCAGTATTTT | CASSGLGTTSTDTQYF
. | TRBJ2-3 | TRBV29-1 | TRBD1 | TGCAGCGTGGCGGGTCGGACAGGGACAGATACGCAGTATTTT | CSVAGRTGTDTQYF
. | TRBJ2-1 | TRBV6-5 | TRBD1 | TGTGCCAGCAGTTACTCAAACCGACAGGGCCTCCTCAATGAGCAGTTCTTC | CASSYSNRQGLLNEQFF
. | TRBJ2-2 | TRBV29-1 | . | TGCAGCGTTGCGAGCACGGACACCGGGGAGCTGTTTTTT | CSVASTDTGELFF
. | TRBJ2-7 | TRBV20-1 | TRBD2 | TGCAGTGCTCGACTAGCGGGCCACGAGCAGTACTTC | CSARLAGHEQYF
. | TRBJ1-1 | TRBV30 | . | TGTGCCTGGAACACAGGGTATAACACTGAAGCTTTCTTT | CAWNTGYNTEAFF
few | TRBJ1-6 | TRBV4-3 | . | TGCGCCAGCAGCCAAGATGGGCGCGGGGGGAGTTCACCCCTCCACTTT | CASSQDGRGGSSPLHF
. | TRBJ2-2 | TRBV6-2/TRBV6-3 | . | TGTGCCACCGTTAAGTACCAGAACACCGGGGAGCTGTTTTTT | CATVKYQNTGELFF
. | TRBJ2-4 | TRBV14 | TRBD2 | TGTGCCAGCAGCCCCCTGGGACTAGCCGAAAACATTCAGTACTTC | CASSPLGLAENIQYF
. | TRBJ2-5 | TRBV9 | TRBD2 | TGTGCCAGCAGCGTCAACCCGCTAGCGGGAGGGTTTAGCGGGACCCAGTACTTC | CASSVNPLAGGFSGTQYF
. | TRBJ2-6 | TRBV20-1 | . | TGCAGTGGGGGCTCTGGGGCCAACGTCCTGACTTTC | CSGGSGANVLTF
once | TRBJ1-1 | TRBV6-6 | . | TGTGCCAGCAGTTACTACCAGGGAGGTACTGAAGCTTTCTTT | CASSYYQGGTEAFF
few | TRBJ1-3 | TRBV6-1 | . | TGTGCCAGCAGCCTCAGGGGCCGCGGATCGGGCTCTGGAAACACCATATATTTT | CASSLRGRGSGSGNTIYF
. | TRBJ2-2 | TRBV6-2/TRBV6-3 | . | TGTGCCAGCTTATACTCGGGAGACACCGGGGAGCTGTTTTTT | CASLYSGDTGELFF
. | TRBJ2-5 | TRBV10-3 | . | TGTGCCATCAGTGAACTGAAAGAGACCCAGTACTTC | CAISELKETQYF
. | TRBJ1-2 | TRBV3-1 | . | TGTGCCAGCAGCCAAGAAGCCCAGGCAGGGCACTATGGCTACACCTTC | CASSQEAQAGHYGYTF
. | TRBJ2-1 | TRBV12-3/TRBV12-4 | TRBD2 | TGTGCCAGCACCCTTTGGGCTAGCGGGGGCCGGAATGAGCAGTTCTTC | CASTLWASGGRNEQFF
. | TRBJ2-4 | TRBV6-2/TRBV6-3 | . | TGTGCCAGCAGCCAGGGCGGCACTCTGGGCATTCAGTACTTC | CASSQGGTLGIQYF
. | TRBJ1-3 | TRBV29-1 | . | TGCAGCGTTAAGACAGACCGCTCTGGAAACACCATATATTTT | CSVKTDRSGNTIYF
few | TRBJ2-1 | TRBV24-1 | . | TGTGCCACCAGTGATTTGGGGGGGGCTGAATCGTACAATGAGCAGTTCTTC | CATSDLGGAESYNEQFF
. | TRBJ2-5 | TRBV7-6 | . | TGTGCCAGCAGCCAAGCCGGGGGCGGGGAGACCCAGTACTTC | CASSQAGGGETQYF
few | TRBJ2-1 | TRBV5-1 | . | TGCGCCAGCAGCTTGGCACTAGGTTACAATGAGCAGTTCTTC | CASSLALGYNEQFF
few | TRBJ1-5 | TRBV6-2/TRBV6-3 | TRBD1 | TGTGCCAGCAGAGACGGACAGGGGGGACTAAATCAGCCCCAGCATTTT | CASRDGQGGLNQPQHF
. | TRBJ2-3 | TRBV30 | . | TGTGCCTGGACGGTAGTCAACCCAGATACGCAGTATTTT | CAWTVVNPDTQYF
. | TRBJ2-6 | TRBV24-1 | . | TGTGCCACCAGACCCCGGGGAGGGGGCCTCTCTGGGGCCAACGTCCTGACTTTC | CATRPRGGGLSGANVLTF